This T cell receptor (beta chain) derives from a study of siplizumab effects on memory and regulatory T cells (dated by TCRdb to the late 2010s). About the full investigation: The study examined how the anti-CD2 antibody siplizumab affects alloreactive T-cell subsets in allogeneic mixed lymphocyte reactions built from human PBMCs.

With regard to this clone: No antigen is known for it. Base qualities are not provided; no much larger clone lies one nucleotide away.

There are 15 amino acids in the CDR3, from cysteine to phenylalanine inclusive. Here the CDR3 DNA is all that survives: 45 bases in frame from base 1. According to the germline V gene (reference sequence), CDR1 reads SGHNT and CDR2 reads YYREEE. For this chain, trimming is 5 bases at the V end and 10 bases at the J end, and the number of junction bases without a gene match is 11. The method behind the library was the immunoSEQ multiplex PCR assay. The deep sequencing platform assayed about 10^5 TCR templates per sample. Genomic DNA extracted from sorted T cells was used for TCRbeta CDR3 sequencing. From the authors' description of their analysis: The R programming language was used for clonal analysis of TCRbeta CDR3 data. Comparing unstimulated samples against CFSE-low samples taken after the reaction was how alloreactive CD4+ and CD8+ clones were defined. By matching sequences to the repertoires of sorted unstimulated Treg and non-Treg cells, each alloreactive CD4+ clone was assigned a regulatory or non-regulatory origin. What TCRdb holds here is the immuneACCESS table cut down to in-frame rearrangements. Part of the clones is not present; checked against another copy, under half of the missing clones reflect an unresolved V gene, and the others are unexplained. V, J and clone size reflect that table, while D and trimming were determined from the DNA. This sample has more than 75,000 clones in its table, and around 95% of those were observed once. Of the sample, 0.031% falls within the top ten clones.

In three donor pairs, further sequencing was done on unstimulated CD8+ naive, CD4+ memory, CD8+ TEMRA, CD4+ naive and CD8+ effector memory subsets. TCRbeta CDR3 sequencing was performed on sorted unstimulated T cells and on proliferating T cells recovered from mixed lymphocyte reactions. Fresh whole blood from ten HLA-typed healthy donors was used as the source from which PBMCs were isolated. The paper as a whole reports these results and caveats: The suppressive function of proliferating Tregs from siplizumab cultures was not functionally confirmed. Among mappable alloreactive CD4+ clones, the Treg-derived fraction averaged approximately 63% with siplizumab versus roughly 25% in control reactions. Sequences below about 10^-5 frequency were poorly captured, so only a minor fraction of alloreactive clones could be mapped to unstimulated subsets. Compared with memory T cells, unstimulated naive T cells appeared more diverse, and naive cells seemed to make a substantial contribution to the alloresponse. A naive or memory phenotype could not be assigned to roughly 80-97% of proliferating CD4+ or CD8+ clones. The cumulative frequency of alloreactive sequences that could be traced back to unstimulated CD4+ memory T cells was significantly reduced by siplizumab.

The V gene is TRBV5-4 and the J gene is TRBJ2-1; TRBD2 lines up with 11 middle nucleotides. The sequencing sample was made of naive CD4+ T cells sorted from blood. In the paper's terms, the cell subset or site label means: unstimulated naive T cells. This receptor was obtained from a human donor in good health. CDR3 loop: CASSRLAGGGWEQFF. Read as DNA, the sequence is TGTGCCAGCAGTCGCCTAGCGGGGGGAGGCTGGGAGCAGTTCTTC. Where the CDR3 stops, the reference TRBV5-4 and TRBJ2-1 genes take over; the full variable domain is ETGVTQSPTHLIKTRGQQVTLRCSSQSGHNTVSWYQQALGQGPQFIFQYYREEENGRGNFPPRFSGLQFPNYSSELNVNALELDDSALYLCASSRLAGGGWEQFFGPGTRLTVL.